The rows below give T cell receptor beta chains drawn from one sample of a study of cytomegalovirus exposure and HLA in healthy donors. Only in-frame clones appear in the TCRdb table, and some are missing; sequencing was by immunoSEQ multiplex PCR. The sample holds 110,000 to 150,000 clones, around four fifths seen once. The sequenced sample was PBMCs. All receptors derive from a boy between 2 and 10 years old in good health and CMV-seronegative. Each CDR3 is given with its conserved first and last residue. The D gene is left open where the match is weak. For some rows the clone size is stated as once, few or many, or as a class when expanded; others skip it.

v_gene: TRBV2; abundance: once; j_gene: TRBJ2-3; d_gene: -; CDR3nt: TGTGCCAGCAGGTTCAGGGGCCCTACAGATACGCAGTATTTT; CDR3aa: CASRFRGPTDTQYF
v_gene: TRBV25-1; abundance: -; j_gene: TRBJ2-2; d_gene: TRBD1; CDR3nt: TGTGCCAGCAGTGAAGGCTCTCGGCAGGGGGCGAGTATCGGGGAGCTGTTTTTT; CDR3aa: CASSEGSRQGASIGELFF
v_gene: TRBV9; abundance: -; j_gene: TRBJ1-1; d_gene: -; CDR3nt: TGTGCCAGCAACGGACACACGAACACTGAAGCTTTCTTT; CDR3aa: CASNGHTNTEAFF
v_gene: TRBV7-7; abundance: -; j_gene: TRBJ1-1; d_gene: -; CDR3nt: TGTGCCAGCAGCTCCCACCAGGGATTCACTGAAGCTTTCTTT; CDR3aa: CASSSHQGFTEAFF
v_gene: TRBV9; abundance: -; j_gene: TRBJ2-6; d_gene: -; CDR3nt: TGTGCCAGCAGCGTAGGGAGGGGGGCCAACGTCCTGACTTTC; CDR3aa: CASSVGRGANVLTF
v_gene: TRBV5-5; abundance: -; j_gene: TRBJ1-2; d_gene: -; CDR3nt: TGTGCCAGCAGCTTCCAGAACTTATTAAGGACAACTAACTATGGCTACACCTTC; CDR3aa: CASSFQNLLRTTNYGYTF
v_gene: TRBV7-3; abundance: -; j_gene: TRBJ2-1; d_gene: -; CDR3nt: TGTGCCAGCAGCCCCAACCCCCCCGGTTCCTACAATGAGCAGTTCTTC; CDR3aa: CASSPNPPGSYNEQFF
v_gene: TRBV2; abundance: -; j_gene: TRBJ1-1; d_gene: -; CDR3nt: TGTGCCAGCAGTGGCGAAGGGGGAAGACCCCCTGAAGCTTTCTTT; CDR3aa: CASSGEGGRPPEAFF
v_gene: TRBV7-8; abundance: -; j_gene: TRBJ1-2; d_gene: -; CDR3nt: TGTGCCAGCAGCTTACCACGAGGCCAATGCACCTTC; CDR3aa: CASSLPRGQCTF
v_gene: TRBV19; abundance: once; j_gene: TRBJ1-2; d_gene: TRBD1; CDR3nt: TGTGCCAGTGCGGGACAGGGGGATGACTATGGCTACACCTTC; CDR3aa: CASAGQGDDYGYTF
v_gene: TRBV28; abundance: -; j_gene: TRBJ2-1; d_gene: -; CDR3nt: TGTGCCAGCAGGCCAGGGACTCCATACAATGAGCAGTTCTTC; CDR3aa: CASRPGTPYNEQFF
v_gene: TRBV11-3; abundance: -; j_gene: TRBJ2-3; d_gene: -; CDR3nt: TGTGCCAGCAGCTTAGGCCAGGGGCCAGATACGCAGTATTTT; CDR3aa: CASSLGQGPDTQYF
v_gene: TRBV7-2; abundance: -; j_gene: TRBJ1-2; d_gene: -; CDR3nt: TGTGCCAGCAGCTTAGGAGGGGGCTATGGCTACACCTTC; CDR3aa: CASSLGGGYGYTF
v_gene: TRBV7-8; abundance: few; j_gene: TRBJ1-2; d_gene: -; CDR3nt: TGTGCCAGCGCTAATATGGAGAACTATGGCTACACCTTC; CDR3aa: CASANMENYGYTF
v_gene: TRBV6-5; abundance: -; j_gene: TRBJ1-6; d_gene: TRBD1; CDR3nt: TGTGCCAGCAGACCGATCGGACAGGGAGGTTCACCCCTCCACTTT; CDR3aa: CASRPIGQGGSPLHF
v_gene: TRBV2; abundance: -; j_gene: TRBJ2-3; d_gene: -; CDR3nt: TGTGCCAGCGAAGACAGTTTTTACGCCACAGATACGCAGTATTTT; CDR3aa: CASEDSFYATDTQYF
v_gene: TRBV4-2; abundance: -; j_gene: TRBJ2-3; d_gene: -; CDR3nt: TGTGCCAGCAGTCAAGGGACTAGCACAGATACGCAGTATTTT; CDR3aa: CASSQGTSTDTQYF
v_gene: TRBV27; abundance: -; j_gene: TRBJ1-4; d_gene: TRBD1; CDR3nt: TGTGCCAGCACCCTAACAGGGGCAACTAATGAAAAACTGTTTTTT; CDR3aa: CASTLTGATNEKLFF
v_gene: TRBV6-5; abundance: -; j_gene: TRBJ1-1; d_gene: TRBD1; CDR3nt: TGTGCCAGCAGCCCGGGACAGCGCTACACTGAAGCTTTCTTT; CDR3aa: CASSPGQRYTEAFF
v_gene: TRBV11-2; abundance: -; j_gene: TRBJ2-2; d_gene: TRBD1; CDR3nt: TGTGCCAGCAGCTCATTGAATCGAGGGGGCGCAAACACCGGGGAGCTGTTTTTT; CDR3aa: CASSSLNRGGANTGELFF
v_gene: TRBV7-2; abundance: -; j_gene: TRBJ2-1; d_gene: TRBD2; CDR3nt: TGTGCCAGCAGCTTATCGGCGGGACTAGCGGACAATGAGCAGTTCTTC; CDR3aa: CASSLSAGLADNEQFF
v_gene: TRBV6-5; abundance: -; j_gene: TRBJ1-2; d_gene: -; CDR3nt: TGTGCCAGCAGTTCCTGGAGGAGCAGCTATGGCTACACCTTC; CDR3aa: CASSSWRSSYGYTF
v_gene: TRBV9; abundance: -; j_gene: TRBJ2-7; d_gene: TRBD2; CDR3nt: TGTGCCAGCAGCGTAGGGGTCGGAGGGCGGGACTACAACTACGAGCAGTACTTC; CDR3aa: CASSVGVGGRDYNYEQYF
v_gene: TRBV27; abundance: few; j_gene: TRBJ1-1; d_gene: TRBD1; CDR3nt: TGTGCCAGCAGGCGGACAGGGAAGAACATGAACACTGAAGCTTTCTTT; CDR3aa: CASRRTGKNMNTEAFF
v_gene: TRBV5-6; abundance: -; j_gene: TRBJ1-5; d_gene: -; CDR3nt: TGTGCCAGCAGCCTGACTAAGGGCAGCAATCAGCCCCAGCATTTT; CDR3aa: CASSLTKGSNQPQHF